Shown below are 4 T cell receptor beta chains from a single sample sequenced in a study of cytomegalovirus exposure and HLA in healthy donors. 60 Vbeta and 13 Jbeta primers were used in PCR. TCRdb keeps only in-frame clones here, not all; method: immunoSEQ multiplex PCR. Of 150,000 to 200,000 clones detected, about three quarters appear once; the ten largest clones hold about 10%. Sequences were obtained from PBMCs. The receptor set was obtained from a man younger than 45 in good health and CMV-seropositive.

This chain uses TRBV25-1 with TRBJ2-4; 7 positions match TRBD2. The CDR3 spans 16 residues. CDR1 and CDR2 from the germline V gene are MGHDK and SYGVNS. The V gene end was trimmed by 2 bases and the J gene end by 3 bases; junction bases not matched to a gene: 7. The CDR3 DNA is TGTGCCAGCAGTGAAACTGACCGGGAGGTCAAAAACATTCAGTACTTC. It codes for CASSETDREVKNIQYF.

This clone was recorded once. The V and J genes are TRBV27 and TRBJ2-7, with D possibly TRBD1 on 6 matching bases. Germline V gives CDR1 MNHEY, CDR2 SMNVEV (reference sequence). The length of the CDR3 is 14 residues. V was trimmed by 6 bases and J by 0 bases, leaving 12 bases between them. The CDR3 bases are TGTGCCAGCAGCTACGACAGGAACTCCTACGAGCAGTACTTC. This codes for CASSYDRNSYEQYF.

The chain uses TRBV28 and TRBJ1-1; weak D call: TRBD1 (5 bases). There are 17 residues in the CDR3. V was pared by 4 bases and J by 0 bases, with 18 bases between. CDR1 is MDHEN and CDR2 is SYDVKM in the germline V gene. CDR3 residues: CASSSAGTGRLNTEAFF. CDR3 sequence (DNA): TGTGCCAGCAGTTCTGCTGGGACCGGGAGGTTGAACACTGAAGCTTTCTTT.

The genes are TRBV11-2 and TRBJ2-7, with D tentatively TRBD2 (5 bases). CDR3 length: 16 amino acids. V shed 5 bases and J shed 6 bases, with 23 bases lying between them. Germline CDR1 reads SGHAT; CDR2 reads FQNNGV. CDR3 sequence: CASSPLTGIYRFEQYF. The CDR3 DNA is TGTGCCAGCAGCCCTTTGACCGGGATATACCGGTTCGAGCAGTACTTC.